The clone carrying this T cell receptor beta chain came up once. This entry comes from a study of TIL therapy for anti-PD-1-resistant metastatic lung cancer. Time point defined: pre-treatment sample, taken before nivolumab and TIL therapy. V gave up 5 bases and J gave up 8 bases, with 16 bases separating them. Germline CDR1 and CDR2: LGHNT and FRNRAP. The CDR3 totals 14 residues. The immunoSEQ assay was v3. Assay: immunoSEQ multiplex PCR; the TCRdb copy retains only in-frame clones and omits some. The sample lists about 59,000 clones, over 70% seen once, with about 1.8% in the top ten. The V gene is TRBV12-5, the J gene TRBJ2-1, with a possible D match to TRBD1 (7 bases). The TCR comes from a person aged 25 to 80 with non-small cell lung cancer. The starting material was blood, obtained at baseline. The CDR3 here is CASGPRGSGHEQFF. The CDR3 DNA follows: TGTGCTAGTGGTCCCAGGGGGAGCGGGCATGAGCAGTTCTTC.